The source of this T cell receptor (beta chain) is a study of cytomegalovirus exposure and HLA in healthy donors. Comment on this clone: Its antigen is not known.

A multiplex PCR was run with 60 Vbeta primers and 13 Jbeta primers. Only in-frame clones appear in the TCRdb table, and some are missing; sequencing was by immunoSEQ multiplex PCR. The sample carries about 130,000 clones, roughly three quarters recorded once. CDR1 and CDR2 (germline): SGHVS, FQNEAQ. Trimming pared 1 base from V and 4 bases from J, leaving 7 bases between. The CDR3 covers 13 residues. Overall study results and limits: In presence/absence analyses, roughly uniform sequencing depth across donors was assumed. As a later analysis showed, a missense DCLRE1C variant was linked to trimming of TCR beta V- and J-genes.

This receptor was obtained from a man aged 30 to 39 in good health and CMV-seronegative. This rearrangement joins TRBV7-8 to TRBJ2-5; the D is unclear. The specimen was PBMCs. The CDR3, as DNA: TGTGCCAGCAGCTTAGGACAAGGAGAGACCCAGTACTTC. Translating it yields CASSLGQGETQYF.